This T cell receptor (beta chain) came from a study of multiple sclerosis patients with progressive multifocal leukoencephalopathy. TCRdb's table, derived via immunoSEQ multiplex PCR, lists solely in-frame clones and lacks some. The table shows some 30,000 clones, with roughly 86% occurring only once. The CDR3 loop spans 15 amino acids. In germline, CDR1 is MNHEY, CDR2 SVGAGI. V lost 6 bases, J lost 2 bases, and 14 bases lay in between. Noted time point: about six months of natalizumab therapy. The chain uses TRBV6-5 and TRBJ1-5, with D perhaps TRBD1 (5 bases). The sample in question was PBMCs, obtained from a patient treated with natalizumab. The source is a human donor with multiple sclerosis. Here the CDR3 reads CASRRGGNGNQPQHF. CDR3 DNA sequence: TGTGCCAGCAGGCGGGGGGGGAACGGCAATCAGCCCCAGCATTTT.